These 3 T cell receptor beta chains share one sample of origin, sequenced in a study of T cell clonotyping in hematopoietic cell transplantation. Generated by immunoSEQ multiplex PCR, the TCRdb table keeps only in-frame clones and is missing some. The sample records about 10,000 clones, around four fifths being singletons. The sample was PBMCs, taken 30 days after allogeneic stem cell transplant. These receptors were taken from a female patient in her 40s who had an allogeneic stem cell transplant from a related donor, so T cells may come from the graft donor. Some clones in this sample may be carry-over from other donors' samples.

V is TRBV13 and J is TRBJ2-3; D is ambiguous. The CDR3 contains 15 residues. The ends were cut back, 3 bases at V and 5 bases at J, with 15 bases in the middle. Germline V CDR1 and CDR2: PRHDT, FYEKMQ (reference sequence). Here the CDR3 reads CASSFPPAVGDTQYF. The CDR3 nucleotides read TGTGCCAGCAGCTTCCCTCCGGCGGTGGGAGATACGCAGTATTTT.

The J gene is TRBJ2-7, the V gene TRBV27, with no clear D. The germline gives CDR1 MNHEY, CDR2 SMNVEV (reference sequence). This CDR3 contains 13 residues. V was trimmed by 4 bases and J by 0 bases, leaving 7 bases between them. The CDR3 DNA follows: TGTGCCAGCAGTTCCGCACACTCCTACGAGCAGTACTTC. It specifies CASSSAHSYEQYF.

The chain combines TRBV4-1 with TRBJ2-7, with D possibly being TRBD1 (5 bases). The germline gives CDR1 MGHRA, CDR2 YSYEKL. The V and J ends lost 6 bases and 1 base respectively, with 13 bases between them. The length of the CDR3 is 14 residues. The CDR3 DNA reads TGCGCCAGCAGTCGACAGTTCCAGTCCTACGAGCAGTACTTC. It specifies CASSRQFQSYEQYF.